Presented here are 27 T cell receptor beta chains from one specimen sequenced in a study of blood T cell repertoires in COVID-19. Only in-frame clones appear in the TCRdb table, and some are missing; sequencing was by immunoSEQ multiplex PCR. Of about 49,000 clones listed, approximately 90% are singletons. The specimen was peripheral blood. These receptors were collected from a man in his forties or fifties with active COVID-19.

A few counts support this clone. V is TRBV9 and J is TRBJ2-7, with 7 bases identical to TRBD2. V lost 3 bases, J lost 2 bases, and 8 bases stayed unmatched. The V gene's germline CDR1 is SGDLS and CDR2 YYNGEE. This CDR3 comprises 15 residues. CDR3 amino acids: CASSASSGLTYEQYF. The CDR3 DNA is TGTGCCAGCAGCGCGAGTAGCGGGCTGACCTACGAGCAGTACTTC. Based on the CDR3 plus reference TRBV9 and TRBJ2-7, the full variable domain is DSGVTQTPKHLITATGQRVTLRCSPRSGDLSVYWYQQSLDQGLQFLIQYYNGEERAKGNILERFSAQQFPDLHSELNLSSLELGDSALYFCASSASSGLTYEQYFGPGTRLTVT.

V is TRBV5-4 and J is TRBJ2-3; possible D gene TRBD2, 6 bases. The CDR3 covers 17 residues. V lost 0 bases to trimming and J lost 0 bases, with 14 bases between them. Germline V gene data show CDR1 as SGHNT and CDR2 as YYREEE (reference sequence). CDR3 residues: CASSLVASVPSTDTQYF. The CDR3 DNA sequence: TGTGCCAGCAGCTTGGTTGCTAGCGTACCTAGCACAGATACGCAGTATTTT.

This clone was found once. The chain combines TRBV9 with TRBJ1-2; 12 bases line up with TRBD1. The CDR3 runs 14 residues. V was clipped by 3 bases and J by 8 bases; unmatched bases: 5. The germline CDR1 and CDR2 sequences are SGDLS and YYNGEE. DNA for the CDR3: TGTGCCAGCAGCGGCGGGACAGGGGGCGAAGGCTACACCTTC. Amino acid sequence: CASSGGTGGEGYTF. The entire variable domain, with the rest obtained from reference TRBV9 and TRBJ1-2, is as follows: DSGVTQTPKHLITATGQRVTLRCSPRSGDLSVYWYQQSLDQGLQFLIQYYNGEERAKGNILERFSAQQFPDLHSELNLSSLELGDSALYFCASSGGTGGEGYTFGSGTRLTVV.

V gene TRBV2 combines with J gene TRBJ1-5; 8 bases line up with TRBD1. CDR1 SNHLY and CDR2 FYNNEI come from the germline V gene. V lost 9 bases, J lost 2 bases, and 9 bases stayed unmatched. The CDR3 sequence is 15 residues long. The CDR3 spells CARIQGARGNQPQHF. DNA for the CDR3: TGTGCCAGAATTCAGGGGGCGAGGGGCAATCAGCCCCAGCATTTT.

The chain carries TRBV5-1 and TRBJ1-3; D is undetermined. There are 15 residues in the CDR3. Germline V lookup: CDR1 SGHRS, CDR2 YFSETQ. The V gene lost 3 bases and the J gene lost 0 bases, with 10 bases spanning the gap. CDR3 in DNA: TGCGCCAGCAGCTCGTCCGCGGTCTCTGGAAACACCATATATTTT. It specifies CASSSSAVSGNTIYF.

The chain employs TRBV2 and TRBJ1-4, with a possible D match to TRBD1 (5 bases). The V gene's germline CDR1 is SNHLY and CDR2 FYNNEI. Trimming pared 6 bases from V and 3 bases from J, leaving 17 bases between. This CDR3 is 16 amino acids long. CDR3 DNA: TGTGCCAGCAGGAAGGGGTCCGTCTCGGCTAATGAAAAACTGTTTTTT. Translating gives CASRKGSVSANEKLFF.

This rearrangement joins TRBV27 to TRBJ2-3; D is perhaps TRBD1 (5 bases). This CDR3 comprises 15 residues. V was clipped by 2 bases and J by 3 bases, with 12 bases between them. The germline V gene encodes CDR1 MNHEY and CDR2 SMNVEV (reference sequence). The CDR3 DNA is TGTGCCAGCAGTTTACAGGGCAGGGAAACAGATACGCAGTATTTT. Its translation is CASSLQGRETDTQYF.

In its sample, this clone was seen a few times. The chain joins TRBV5-4 to TRBJ2-5; 7 bases match TRBD2. Germline values: CDR1 SGHNT, CDR2 YYREEE (reference sequence). V lost 4 bases and J lost 2; bases outside the gene matches: 8. The CDR3 runs 15 residues. The CDR3 DNA follows: TGTGCCAGCAGCAATACCGGGACTACGCAAGAGACCCAGTACTTC. This encodes CASSNTGTTQETQYF.

The V gene is TRBV28, the J gene TRBJ1-5; 7 bases fit TRBD1. The CDR3 runs to 16 residues. Germline V gene sequence: CDR1 MDHEN, CDR2 SYDVKM. V was pared by 3 bases and J by 7 bases, with 12 bases of the junction left unmatched. The CDR3 DNA follows: TGTGCCAGCAGTTTTGGTCCGCGACAGGGCTGGCAGCCCCAGCATTTT. Protein product: CASSFGPRQGWQPQHF.

The chain has TRBV6-1 and TRBJ2-6; D is ambiguous. V lost 2 bases and J lost 1, with 6 bases in between. Germline CDR1 and CDR2: MNHNS and SASEGT. This CDR3 has 15 residues. CDR3 sequence: CASSESGSGANVLTF. Written as DNA, the CDR3 is TGTGCCAGCAGTGAATCCGGGTCTGGGGCCAACGTCCTGACTTTC.

This rearrangement joins TRBV28 to TRBJ2-7, with TRBD2 matching over 11 bases. The ends lost 5 bases at V and 5 bases at J; junction bases unmatched: 11. Germline assignment: CDR1 MDHEN and CDR2 SYDVKM. This CDR3 has 16 residues. The DNA for the CDR3 is TGTGCCAGCAGTCCCTCCCCTAGCGGGAGGTTCCACGAGCAGTACTTC. Residues: CASSPSPSGRFHEQYF.

This clone has more than one count but fewer than ten. The rearrangement uses TRBV19 and TRBJ1-5; 10 bases line up with TRBD1. Trimming cost V 2 bases and J 0 bases; bases outside gene matches: 7. The germline V gene encodes CDR1 LNHDA and CDR2 SQIVND (reference sequence). This CDR3 region has 18 residues. CDR3 in DNA: TGTGCCAGTAGTATAATCGGGACAGGGGTTTATAGCAATCAGCCCCAGCATTTT. This codes for CASSIIGTGVYSNQPQHF.

The chain uses TRBV3-1 (or the pseudogene TRBV3-2) and TRBJ2-7; possibly TRBD1 for D (6 bases). The length of the CDR3 is 14 residues. Germline V gene data show CDR1 as LGHDT and CDR2 as YNNKEL (reference sequence). With 1 base removed from V and 0 bases from J, the gap between germline ends came to 7 bases. As DNA, the CDR3 is TGTGCCAGCAGCCAAGGGACAGTCTCCTACGAGCAGTACTTC. Protein sequence: CASSQGTVSYEQYF.

J is TRBJ1-1 and V is TRBV5-1; no firm D call. CDR1 SGHRS and CDR2 YFSETQ come from the germline V gene. This CDR3 region has 13 residues. V was shortened by 1 base and J by 3 bases, with 7 bases between the two germline ends. The CDR3 region has the DNA TGCGCCAGCAGCTTGATCCGGGACACTGAAGCTTTCTTT. As protein: CASSLIRDTEAFF.

J is TRBJ2-1 and V is TRBV7-3; tentatively, D is TRBD1 (6 bases). The CDR3 extends over 16 amino acids. The V end was cut by 2 bases, the J end by 2 bases, with 13 bases between. Looked up from germline, CDR1 is SGHTA and CDR2 is FQGTGA. The CDR3 DNA follows: TGTGCCAGCAGCTTAGCGCCGGGACATCCCTACAATGAGCAGTTCTTC. Its protein product is CASSLAPGHPYNEQFF.

The rearrangement links TRBV7-9 to TRBJ2-7; a weak D match, TRBD1 (6 bases). Germline CDR1 is SEHNR and CDR2 is FQNEAQ (reference sequence). The CDR3 has 16 residues. V lost 4 bases and J lost 4, with 20 bases in between. This CDR3 reads CASSSRGLPQGYEQYF. In DNA, the CDR3 is TGTGCCAGCAGCTCCCGGGGCCTACCCCAGGGGTACGAGCAGTACTTC.

This clone came up once. V gene TRBV6-5 combines with J gene TRBJ1-1, with D uncertain. CDR1 MNHEY and CDR2 SVGAGI come from the germline V gene. V lost 6 bases to trimming and J lost 5 bases, with 7 bases between them. CDR3 size: 11 residues. This CDR3 reads CASSQQTEAFF. The CDR3 region has the DNA TGTGCCAGCAGCCAACAGACTGAAGCTTTCTTT.

The J gene is TRBJ2-2, the V gene TRBV24-1; 14 nucleotides match TRBD2. The CDR3 covers 18 residues. V lost 5 bases and J lost 7; bases outside the gene matches: 11. CDR1 and CDR2 from the germline V gene are KGHDR and SFDVKD. CDR3 in DNA: TGTGCCACCAGTGTCCTGACTAGCGGGAGGGCCGGAGACGGGGAGCTGTTTTTT. This encodes CATSVLTSGRAGDGELFF.

The chain combines TRBV19 with TRBJ2-3, with a weak D call TRBD1 (7 bases). This CDR3 is 14 amino acids long. V was clipped by 8 bases and J by 0 bases, with 12 bases between them. Germline values: CDR1 LNHDA, CDR2 SQIVND (reference sequence). The CDR3 sequence: CASGGGTSTDTQYF. As DNA, the CDR3 is TGTGCCAGTGGAGGGGGCACGAGCACAGATACGCAGTATTTT.

This chain joins TRBV4-1 and TRBJ2-7; TRBD2 agrees at 7 bases. The CDR3 runs 15 residues. Germline V gene lookup returns CDR1 MGHRA and CDR2 YSYEKL. Trimming took 1 base from V and 2 from J; bases not matched to a gene: 5. The CDR3 DNA reads TGCGCCAGCAGCCAAGCTGGGACTACCGCCTACGAGCAGTACTTC. This codes for CASSQAGTTAYEQYF.

The V call is TRBV7-9, the J call TRBJ2-3; no firm D call. Germline CDR1 SEHNR, CDR2 FQNEAQ (reference sequence). Trimming shortened V by 5 bases and J by 6 bases, and 12 bases separated the two germline ends. CDR3 size: 13 residues. CDR3 amino acids: CASSLVDNDTQYF. The CDR3 bases are TGTGCCAGCAGCCTAGTTGACAATGATACGCAGTATTTT.

This clone was seen once. The gene calls are TRBV7-2 and TRBJ1-1; the D gene is possibly TRBD1 (5 bases). V lost 1 base to trimming and J lost 1 base, with 7 bases between them. CDR3 size: 14 residues. Germline-derived CDR1 and CDR2 are SGHTA and FQGNSA. The CDR3 loop is CASSLGGPNTEAFF. DNA for the CDR3: TGTGCCAGCAGCTTAGGGGGCCCGAACACTGAAGCTTTCTTT.

V and J are TRBV20-1 and TRBJ2-3, with 11 bases matching TRBD2. The trim removed 3 bases at V and 2 bases at J, leaving 16 bases unmatched. The CDR3 sequence is 19 residues long. CDR1 is DFQATT and CDR2 is SNEGSKA in the germline V gene (reference sequence). This chain's CDR3 is CSASQLYSGRVTHTDTQYF. Written as DNA, the CDR3 is TGCAGTGCTAGTCAGCTATATAGCGGGAGGGTGACACACACAGATACGCAGTATTTT.

V gene TRBV6-5 combines with J gene TRBJ2-1; 7 nucleotides align to TRBD2. Germline-derived CDR1 and CDR2 are MNHEY and SVGAGI. The junction had 8 bases not matched to a gene; V was cut back by 6 bases and J by 3 bases. The CDR3 is made up of 15 amino acids. CDR3 sequence reads: CASRGQRDSYNEQFF. CDR3 in DNA: TGTGCCAGCAGGGGCCAGCGGGATAGCTACAATGAGCAGTTCTTC.

V usage is TRBV3-1 (or the pseudogene TRBV3-2) and J usage is TRBJ2-3; 7 nucleotides line up with TRBD2. Losses at the gene ends were 3 bases for V and 9 bases for J; bases not matched to a gene: 9. Germline values: CDR1 LGHDT, CDR2 YNNKEL (reference sequence). The CDR3 is made up of 14 amino acids. CDR3 coding DNA: TGTGCCAGCAGCCAGGGCGGGACTACGGAGACGCAGTATTTT. It is translated as CASSQGGTTETQYF.

This chain joins TRBV9 and TRBJ2-7, with TRBD2 identical over 12 bases. The CDR3 extends over 15 amino acids. From germline, CDR1 is SGDLS and CDR2 YYNGEE. With 3 bases clipped from V and 2 bases from J, the junction kept 3 bases outside the gene matches. DNA of the CDR3: TGTGCCAGCAGCGATGGGACTAGCGGGCCCTACGAGCAGTACTTC. Residues: CASSDGTSGPYEQYF.

The V call is TRBV9, the J call TRBJ1-1, with 8 nucleotides matching TRBD1. The germline V gene has CDR1 SGDLS and CDR2 YYNGEE. CDR3 size: 16 residues. The V segment lost 0 bases and the J segment 4 bases; nucleotides outside the gene matches: 8. This CDR3 is CASSVGRGRSRTEAFF. For the CDR3, the DNA is TGTGCCAGCAGCGTAGGCAGGGGGCGAAGTCGCACTGAAGCTTTCTTT.